These 14 T cell receptor beta chains came from one sample sequenced in a study of spatial heterogeneity in lung cancer. Study-wide results and caveats: One measure, the expanded intratumoral alpha and beta TCR count, tracked tumor mutation counts.

Time point reported: sample taken at primary tumor resection. TCRdb re-called the 5' RACE reads with MiXCR, one entry per CDR3 protein. The sample includes about 3,600 distinct CDR3 sequences, 15% of them seen just once. Which antigens these TCRs recognize remains unknown. Sequencing used lung tumor tissue, obtained at surgery. These receptors originate from a female donor with early-stage non-small cell lung cancer.

The table lists this clonotype with a few counts. The rearrangement joins TRBV5-1 to TRBJ1-5; 7 positions match TRBD1. CDR3 size: 14 residues. Trimming at V came to 2 bases and at J to 7 bases, leaving 6 bases not matched to a gene. Germline assignment: CDR1 SGHRS and CDR2 YFSETQ. The CDR3: CASSFTGAGQPQHF. The CDR3 DNA reads TGCGCCAGCAGCTTTACAGGGGCCGGGCAGCCCCAGCATTTT. The complete variable domain, with remaining parts taken from reference TRBV5-1 and TRBJ1-5, reads KAGVTQTPRYLIKTRGQQVTLSCSPISGHRSVSWYQQTPGQGLQFLFEYFSETQRNKGNFPGRFSGRQFSNSRSEMNVSTLELGDSALYLCASSFTGAGQPQHFGDGTRLSIL.

This clonotype has ten or more counts. V gene TRBV28 combines with J gene TRBJ2-5; 12 bases align to TRBD1. CDR3 length: 15 amino acids. Germline V CDR1 and CDR2: MDHEN, SYDVKM. The junction had 3 bases not matched to a gene; V was cut back by 6 bases and J by 1 base. Here the CDR3 reads CASRGDRGPQETQYF. The CDR3 DNA reads as TGTGCCAGCAGGGGGGACAGGGGGCCCCAAGAGACCCAGTACTTC.

This clonotype is medium-sized. The J gene is TRBJ1-5, the V gene TRBV7-2; 7 nucleotides align to TRBD1. This CDR3 is 15 amino acids long. Germline-derived CDR1 and CDR2 are SGHTA and FQGNSA. V gave up 0 bases and J gave up 3 bases; unmatched junction bases: 2. The CDR3 sequence is CASSLAGTANQPQHF. The CDR3 DNA follows: TGTGCCAGCAGCTTAGCTGGGACAGCCAATCAGCCCCAGCATTTT.

This clonotype was seen ten or more times. The genes are TRBV6-5 and TRBJ1-5; D unresolved. The V and J ends lost 3 bases and 1 base respectively, with 4 bases between them. Germline CDR1 reads MNHEY; CDR2 reads SVGAGI. The CDR3 spans 13 residues. The CDR3 here is CASSYLSNQPQHF. The DNA for the CDR3 is TGTGCCAGCAGTTATCTCAGCAATCAGCCCCAGCATTTT.

This clonotype is termed medium-sized. V gene TRBV11-2 combines with J gene TRBJ2-4, with D unclear. Trimming pared 2 bases from V and 8 bases from J, leaving 10 bases between. The CDR3 is 13 residues long. Germline CDR1 and CDR2: SGHAT and FQNNGV. CDR3 residues: CASSLRVRDIQYF. In DNA form, the CDR3 reads TGTGCCAGCAGCTTACGGGTTCGAGACATTCAGTACTTC.

This clonotype was picked up many times. The V and J genes are TRBV6-1 and TRBJ1-5; weak D call: TRBD1 (6 bases). V shed 8 bases and J shed 4 bases, with 18 bases lying between them. Germline lookup yields CDR1 MNHNS and CDR2 SASEGT. This CDR3 has 15 residues. The CDR3 DNA sequence: TGTGCCAGCTGGTCGGGGGCCGTTGGAAATCAGCCCCAGCATTTT. This sequence encodes CASWSGAVGNQPQHF.

Many counts were recorded for this clonotype. This sequence joins TRBV29-1 and TRBJ1-2, with D unclear. The germline CDR1 and CDR2 sequences are SQVTM and ANQGSEA. This CDR3 is 14 amino acids long. V was shortened by 6 bases and J by 8 bases, with 22 bases between the two germline ends. The CDR3 sequence: CSVPTASGERGYTF. The CDR3 DNA is TGCAGCGTCCCCACTGCCTCCGGGGAGAGGGGCTACACCTTC.

This clonotype is labeled as medium-sized. The chain links TRBV5-1 to TRBJ1-1; no firm D call. Looked up from germline, CDR1 is SGHRS and CDR2 is YFSETQ. The CDR3 totals 15 residues. Trimming took off 0 bases at V and 4 bases at J, with 13 bases between the two ends. The CDR3 spells CASSLAASGRTEAFF. The CDR3 DNA sequence: TGCGCCAGCAGCTTGGCCGCCTCTGGGCGCACTGAAGCTTTCTTT.

This clonotype was seen many times. V is TRBV20-1 and J is TRBJ2-5; D tentatively fits TRBD1 or TRBD2 (5 bases each). CDR1 DFQATT and CDR2 SNEGSKA come from the germline V gene (reference sequence). The CDR3 sequence is 15 residues long. V gave up 0 bases and J gave up 3 bases, with 14 bases separating them. The CDR3 region has the DNA TGCAGTGCTAGAGATGTATTCAGAGGGGAAGAGACCCAGTACTTC. Amino acid sequence: CSARDVFRGEETQYF.

This clonotype was counted ten times or more. The chain joins TRBV18 to TRBJ2-3; D not resolved. CDR1 KGHSH and CDR2 LQKENI come from the germline V gene. V dropped 3 bases and J dropped 6 bases, with 7 bases sitting between them. The CDR3 runs to 12 residues. The CDR3: CASSPDTDTQYF. CDR3 bases: TGTGCCAGCTCACCTGACACCGATACGCAGTATTTT.

Ten or more counts support this clonotype. The J gene is TRBJ2-7, the V gene TRBV18; D is unresolved. The germline V gene encodes CDR1 KGHSH and CDR2 LQKENI. This CDR3 spans 16 amino acids. Deletions cut 0 bases from V and 3 bases from J, with 15 bases between. The CDR3 DNA reads TGTGCCAGCTCACCACCGAAGGGCGCGTCTAACTACGAGCAGTACTTC. It translates to CASSPPKGASNYEQYF.

Judged by abundance, this clonotype is medium-sized. The chain is built from TRBV20-1 and TRBJ1-1, with D uncertain. V was shortened by 5 bases and J by 3 bases, with 10 bases between the two germline ends. Germline CDR1 is DFQATT and CDR2 is SNEGSKA (reference sequence). The CDR3 is 12 amino acids. CDR3 DNA sequence: TGCAGTGCTCCGCGGGCCGACACTGAAGCTTTCTTT. It encodes CSAPRADTEAFF.

By frequency in the sample, this clonotype is large. The chain employs TRBV5-1 and TRBJ1-4, with 7 bases that match TRBD1. This CDR3 spans 18 amino acids. Germline CDR1 SGHRS, CDR2 YFSETQ. V was pared by 5 bases and J by 8 bases, with 21 bases of the junction left unmatched. CDR3: CASRRLQGPRSPEEKLFF. In DNA, the CDR3 is TGCGCCAGCAGACGATTACAGGGGCCGCGATCACCGGAGGAAAAACTGTTTTTT.

By frequency in the sample, this clonotype is medium-sized (0.01 to 0.1%). The rearrangement joins TRBV2 to TRBJ1-5; no reliable D call. Germline assignment: CDR1 SNHLY and CDR2 FYNNEI. Trimming stripped 5 bases from V and 2 bases from J, with 10 bases between. This CDR3 is built from 14 residues. CDR3 nucleotide sequence: TGTGCCAGCAGTCATTCTGCGGGCAATCAGCCCCAGCATTTT. This sequence encodes CASSHSAGNQPQHF. Full variable domain (rest looked up from reference TRBV2 and TRBJ1-5): EPEVTQTPSHQVTQMGQEVILRCVPISNHLYFYWYRQILGQKVEFLVSFYNNEISEKSEIFDDQFSVERPDGSNFTLKIRSTKLEDSAMYFCASSHSAGNQPQHFGDGTRLSIL.